This is a list of T cell receptor beta chains from one sample in a study of cytomegalovirus exposure and HLA in healthy donors. The table came from immunoSEQ multiplex PCR; TCRdb's copy has only in-frame clones and leaves some out. The sample has approximately 270,000 clones, roughly nine tenths seen once; the top ten hold about 11%. What was sequenced was PBMCs. These receptors originate from a man between 18 and 29 years old in good health and CMV-seropositive. CDR3s include the opening cysteine and the closing phenylalanine or tryptophan. A D gene is named only where the DNA matches it firmly. Expanded clones are given a class, and other clones once, few, many or no size at all.

v_gene	j_gene	d_gene	abundance	CDR3aa	CDR3nt
TRBV6-1	TRBJ2-3	TRBD1	.	CASGTEGSTDTQYF	TGTGCCAGCGGGACAGAGGGTAGCACAGATACGCAGTATTTT
TRBV27	TRBJ1-5	.	once	CASSFTGGDQPQHF	TGTGCCAGCAGTTTCACGGGGGGAGATCAGCCCCAGCATTTT
TRBV10-2	TRBJ2-1	TRBD2	.	CASSFSGRRGDEQFF	TGCGCCAGCAGTTTCAGCGGGAGGCGGGGCGATGAGCAGTTCTTC
TRBV4-3	TRBJ2-7	.	.	CASSPRPSQTSYEQYF	TGCGCCAGCAGCCCTAGGCCCTCCCAGACCTCCTACGAGCAGTACTTC
TRBV5-1	TRBJ2-5	.	.	CASSLEAEGETQYF	TGCGCCAGCAGCTTGGAGGCAGAGGGTGAGACCCAGTACTTC
TRBV6-1	TRBJ1-1	.	.	CASSEQGWSTEAFF	TGTGCCAGCAGTGAACAGGGGTGGAGCACTGAAGCTTTCTTT
TRBV7-6	TRBJ2-7	.	.	CASNTGDVYEQYF	TGTGCCAGCAACACGGGGGACGTTTACGAGCAGTACTTC
TRBV6-5	TRBJ2-4	.	.	CASSRNNVAKNIQYF	TGTGCCAGCAGTCGAAACAACGTAGCCAAAAACATTCAGTACTTC
TRBV27	TRBJ1-2	TRBD1	once	CASSVNGWGRQGDYGYTF	TGTGCCAGCAGTGTTAACGGGTGGGGGAGACAGGGGGACTATGGCTACACCTTC
TRBV27	TRBJ2-7	.	.	CASSRDLLYEQYF	TGTGCCAGCAGTCGGGACTTGCTCTACGAGCAGTACTTC
TRBV6-5	TRBJ2-7	.	.	CASIMTASYEQYF	TGTGCCAGCATAATGACAGCTTCCTACGAGCAGTACTTC
TRBV4-1	TRBJ2-2	.	once	CASSQGPGANTGELFF	TGCGCCAGCAGCCAAGGGCCGGGGGCTAACACCGGGGAGCTGTTTTTT
TRBV6-5	TRBJ2-7	.	.	CASTTGGGRLAEQYF	TGTGCCAGCACCACCGGAGGGGGGAGACTGGCTGAGCAGTACTTC
TRBV30	TRBJ1-5	.	.	CAWNPGSNQPQHF	TGTGCCTGGAACCCTGGGAGCAATCAGCCCCAGCATTTT
TRBV4-2	TRBJ2-7	TRBD2	.	CASSQDTAGGPYEQYF	TGTGCCAGCAGCCAAGACACAGCGGGAGGGCCCTACGAGCAGTACTTC
TRBV6-5	TRBJ1-2	.	.	CASSYSRRSNGYGYTF	TGTGCCAGCAGTTACTCCCGACGGAGCAACGGCTATGGCTACACCTTC
TRBV4-1	TRBJ1-2	.	.	CASSQVLGGYYGYTF	TGCGCCAGCAGCCAAGTTCTCGGGGGTTACTATGGCTACACCTTC
TRBV6-1	TRBJ2-7	TRBD2	.	CASRAGTSHEQYF	TGTGCCAGCAGGGCCGGGACTAGTCACGAGCAGTACTTC
TRBV30	TRBJ1-3	.	once	CAWSLGNSGGNTIYF	TGTGCCTGGAGTTTGGGGAACTCTGGTGGAAACACCATATATTTT
TRBV7-7	TRBJ1-5	.	.	CASRSPLEAGCQPQHF	TGTGCCAGCAGATCCCCGTTAGAGGCGGGTTGTCAGCCCCAGCATTTT
TRBV29-1	TRBJ2-7	TRBD2	.	CSVELAGGPYEQYF	TGCAGCGTTGAACTCGCGGGAGGGCCCTACGAGCAGTACTTC
TRBV4-1	TRBJ2-1	.	.	CASRGYSGQAWNEQFF	TGCGCCAGCAGAGGATATAGCGGTCAAGCGTGGAATGAGCAGTTCTTC
TRBV19	TRBJ1-1	.	.	CASTRRVNTEAFF	TGTGCCAGTACCCGGCGGGTGAACACTGAAGCTTTCTTT
TRBV10-3	TRBJ1-2	.	.	CASLRTENYGYTF	TGTGCCAGCCTCAGGACCGAAAACTATGGCTACACCTTC
TRBV10-3	TRBJ2-5	.	.	CAISESGVEETQYF	TGTGCCATCAGTGAGTCAGGAGTAGAAGAGACCCAGTACTTC